Given below is one TCR beta chain in context. Antigen: not known. At collection, donors were nominally healthy, but unrecorded immune exposures were probable. The data derive from a study of cytomegalovirus exposure and HLA in healthy donors. Across the whole study: In an earlier analysis, 95 million to 140 million unique TCR beta sequences were found from 150 million to 200 million T cells. Study-wide results and limits: Later analysis demonstrated an association between a missense DCLRE1C variant and TCR beta V- and J-gene trimming.

The PCR used 60 Vbeta and 13 Jbeta primers. Clones were sequenced by immunoSEQ multiplex PCR, and TCRdb holds only the in-frame ones, with some missing. With roughly 120,000 clones in the sample, the ten largest clones hold 3% to 4.5%. Material: PBMCs. This clonotype was sampled from a man aged 30 to 45 in good health and CMV-seronegative.

The CDR3 here is CASSLTGRRDAEAFF. For the CDR3, the DNA is TGTGCCAGCAGTTTAACCGGGAGAAGAGATGCTGAAGCTTTCTTT. The J gene is TRBJ1-1, the V gene TRBV28; D is uncertain. There are 15 residues in the CDR3. Trimming cost V 2 bases and J 6 bases, with 16 bases left between them. Per germline, CDR1 MDHEN and CDR2 SYDVKM.